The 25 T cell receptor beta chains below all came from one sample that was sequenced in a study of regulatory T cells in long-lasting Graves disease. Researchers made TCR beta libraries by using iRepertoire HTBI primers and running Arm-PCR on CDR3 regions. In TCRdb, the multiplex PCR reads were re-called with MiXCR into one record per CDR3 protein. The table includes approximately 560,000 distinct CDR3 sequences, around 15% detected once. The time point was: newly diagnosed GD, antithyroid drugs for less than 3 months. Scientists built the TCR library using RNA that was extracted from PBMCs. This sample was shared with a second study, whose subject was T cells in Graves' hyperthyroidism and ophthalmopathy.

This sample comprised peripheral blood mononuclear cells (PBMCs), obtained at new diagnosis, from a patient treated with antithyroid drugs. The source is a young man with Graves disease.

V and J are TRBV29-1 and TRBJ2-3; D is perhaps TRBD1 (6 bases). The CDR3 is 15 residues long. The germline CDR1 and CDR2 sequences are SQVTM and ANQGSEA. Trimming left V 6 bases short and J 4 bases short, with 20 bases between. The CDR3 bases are TGCAGCGTCTGTTTCAACAGGGTTTCAGCAGATACGCAGTATTTT. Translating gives CSVCFNRVSADTQYF.

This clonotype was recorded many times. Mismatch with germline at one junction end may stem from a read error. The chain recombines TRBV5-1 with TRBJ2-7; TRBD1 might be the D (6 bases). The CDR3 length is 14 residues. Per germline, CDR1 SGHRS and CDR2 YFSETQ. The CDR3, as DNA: TGTGCCAGCAGCTTACTACAGGGACCCTACGAGCAGTACTTC. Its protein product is CASSLLQGPYEQYF.

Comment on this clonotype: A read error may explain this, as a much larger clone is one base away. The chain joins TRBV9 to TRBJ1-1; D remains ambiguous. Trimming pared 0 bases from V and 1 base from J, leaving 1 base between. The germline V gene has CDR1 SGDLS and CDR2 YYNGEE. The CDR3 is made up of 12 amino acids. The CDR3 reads CASSVANTEAFF. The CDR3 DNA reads TGTGCCAGCAGCGTAGCGAACACTGAAGCTTTCTTT.

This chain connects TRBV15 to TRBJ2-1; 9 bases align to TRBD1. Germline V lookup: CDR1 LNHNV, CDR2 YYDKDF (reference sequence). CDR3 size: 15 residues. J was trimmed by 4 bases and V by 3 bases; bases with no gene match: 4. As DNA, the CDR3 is TGTGCCACCAGCAGCGACAGGGGGAGGTACAATGAGCAGTTCTTC. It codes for CATSSDRGRYNEQFF.

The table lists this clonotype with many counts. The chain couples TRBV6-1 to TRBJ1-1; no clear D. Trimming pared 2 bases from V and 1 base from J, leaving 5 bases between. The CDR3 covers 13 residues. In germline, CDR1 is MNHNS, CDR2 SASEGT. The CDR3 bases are TGTGCCAGCAGTGAAAGAGGGAACACTGAAGCTTTCTTT. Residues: CASSERGNTEAFF.

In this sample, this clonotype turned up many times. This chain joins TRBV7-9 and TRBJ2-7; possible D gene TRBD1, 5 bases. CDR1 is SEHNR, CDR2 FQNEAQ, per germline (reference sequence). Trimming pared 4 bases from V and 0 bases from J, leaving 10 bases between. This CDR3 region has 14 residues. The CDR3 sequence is CASSSTESSYEQYF. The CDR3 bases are TGTGCCAGCAGCTCGACAGAGAGCTCCTACGAGCAGTACTTC.

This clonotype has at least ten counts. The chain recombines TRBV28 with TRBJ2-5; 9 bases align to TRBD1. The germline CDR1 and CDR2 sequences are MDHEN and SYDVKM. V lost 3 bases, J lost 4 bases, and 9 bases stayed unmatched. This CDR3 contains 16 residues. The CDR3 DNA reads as TGTGCCAGCAGTTTCCCCCGGGACAGGGTCAGAGAGACCCAGTACTTC. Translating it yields CASSFPRDRVRETQYF.

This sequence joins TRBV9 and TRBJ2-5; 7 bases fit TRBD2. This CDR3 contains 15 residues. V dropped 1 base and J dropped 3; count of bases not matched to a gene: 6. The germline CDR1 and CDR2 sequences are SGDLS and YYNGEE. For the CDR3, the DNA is TGTGCCAGCAGCGTACTAGCGGACCCGGAAGAGACCCAGTACTTC. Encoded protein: CASSVLADPEETQYF.

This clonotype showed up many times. The CDR3 nucleotides read TGTGCCAGCAGCTTATTAGGTGGGCTAGCGGGCTCCTACAATGAGCAGTTCTTC. Translating it yields CASSLLGGLAGSYNEQFF. The rearrangement uses TRBV7-8 and TRBJ2-1; 8 nucleotides align to TRBD2. The CDR3 is made up of 18 amino acids. V lost 2 bases and J lost 0; bases outside the gene matches: 9. CDR1 is SGHVS and CDR2 is FQNEAQ in the germline V gene.

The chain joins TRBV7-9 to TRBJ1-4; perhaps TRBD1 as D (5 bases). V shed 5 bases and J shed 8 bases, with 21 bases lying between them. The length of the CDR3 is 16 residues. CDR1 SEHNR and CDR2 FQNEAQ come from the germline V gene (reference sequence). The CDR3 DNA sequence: TGTGCCAGCAGCGCTGTACGGGGCCTGGTAGGCGAAAAACTGTTTTTT. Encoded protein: CASSAVRGLVGEKLFF.

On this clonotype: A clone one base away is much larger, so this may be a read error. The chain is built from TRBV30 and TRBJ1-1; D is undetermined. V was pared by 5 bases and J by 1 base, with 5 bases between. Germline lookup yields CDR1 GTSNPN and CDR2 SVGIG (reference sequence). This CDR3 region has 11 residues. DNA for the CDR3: TGTGCCTGGGGCGCGAACACTGAAGCTTTCTTT. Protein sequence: CAWGANTEAFF.

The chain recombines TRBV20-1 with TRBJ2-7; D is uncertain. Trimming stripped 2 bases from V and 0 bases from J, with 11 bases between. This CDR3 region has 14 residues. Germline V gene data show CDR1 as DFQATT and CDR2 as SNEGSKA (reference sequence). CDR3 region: CSARKQILSYEQYF. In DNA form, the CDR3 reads TGCAGTGCTAGAAAACAGATACTCTCCTACGAGCAGTACTTC.

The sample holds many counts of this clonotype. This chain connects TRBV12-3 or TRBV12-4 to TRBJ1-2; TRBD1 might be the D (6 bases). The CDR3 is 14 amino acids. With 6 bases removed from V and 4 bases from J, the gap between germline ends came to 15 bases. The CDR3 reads CASSPRGNGYGYTF. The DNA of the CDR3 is TGTGCCAGCAGCCCCAGGGGTAACGGCTATGGCTACACCTTC.

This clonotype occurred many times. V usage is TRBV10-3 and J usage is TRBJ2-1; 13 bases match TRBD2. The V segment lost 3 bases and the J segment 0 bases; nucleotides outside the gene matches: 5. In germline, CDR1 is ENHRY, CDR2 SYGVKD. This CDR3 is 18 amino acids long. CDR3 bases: TGTGCCATCAGTGAAGGGACTAGCGGGACAAGCTCCTACAATGAGCAGTTCTTC. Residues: CAISEGTSGTSSYNEQFF.

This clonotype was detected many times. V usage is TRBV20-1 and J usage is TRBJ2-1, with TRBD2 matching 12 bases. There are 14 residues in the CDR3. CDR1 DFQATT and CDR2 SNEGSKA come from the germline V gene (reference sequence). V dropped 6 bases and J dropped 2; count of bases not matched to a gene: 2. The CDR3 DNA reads TGCAGTGCCGGACTAGCGGGAACCTACAATGAGCAGTTCTTC. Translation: CSAGLAGTYNEQFF.

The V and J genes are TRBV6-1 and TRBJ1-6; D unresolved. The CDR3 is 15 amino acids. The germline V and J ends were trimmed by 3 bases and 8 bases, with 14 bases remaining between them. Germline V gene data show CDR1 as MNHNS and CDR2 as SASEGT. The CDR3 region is CASSDRPFEDSPLHF. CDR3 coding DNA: TGTGCCAGCAGTGATCGACCCTTTGAGGATTCACCCCTCCACTTT.

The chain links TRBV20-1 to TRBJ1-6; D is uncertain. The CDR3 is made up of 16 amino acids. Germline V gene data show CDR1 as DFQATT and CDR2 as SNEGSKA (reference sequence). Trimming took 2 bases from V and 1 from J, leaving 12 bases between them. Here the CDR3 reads CSARNSIGSYNSPLHF. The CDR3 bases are TGCAGTGCTAGAAACTCTATAGGGTCCTATAATTCACCCCTCCACTTT.

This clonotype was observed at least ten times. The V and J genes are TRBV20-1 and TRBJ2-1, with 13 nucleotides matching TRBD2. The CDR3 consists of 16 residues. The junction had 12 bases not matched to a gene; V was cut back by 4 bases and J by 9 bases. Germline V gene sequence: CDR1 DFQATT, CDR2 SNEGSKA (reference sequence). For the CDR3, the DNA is TGCAGTGCTACTATCTTACTAGCGGGAGGGCCTGGTGAGCAGTTCTTC. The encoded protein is CSATILLAGGPGEQFF.

The CDR3 loop is CASSIQGLAENTGELFF. The DNA for the CDR3 is TGTGCCAGTAGTATTCAAGGACTAGCGGAGAACACCGGGGAGCTGTTTTTT. This chain joins TRBV19 and TRBJ2-2; 10 bases fit TRBD2. The CDR3 totals 17 residues. V trimming: 3 bases; J trimming: 1 base; junction bases outside the gene matches: 5. Per the germline V gene, CDR1 is LNHDA and CDR2 is SQIVND (reference sequence).

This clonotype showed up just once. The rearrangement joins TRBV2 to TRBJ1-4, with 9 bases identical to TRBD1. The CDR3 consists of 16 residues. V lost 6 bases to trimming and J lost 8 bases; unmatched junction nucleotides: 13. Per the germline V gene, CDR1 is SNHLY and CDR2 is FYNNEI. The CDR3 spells CASRAAPGQGREKLFF. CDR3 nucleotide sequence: TGTGCCAGCAGGGCAGCCCCGGGACAGGGAAGGGAAAAACTGTTTTTT.

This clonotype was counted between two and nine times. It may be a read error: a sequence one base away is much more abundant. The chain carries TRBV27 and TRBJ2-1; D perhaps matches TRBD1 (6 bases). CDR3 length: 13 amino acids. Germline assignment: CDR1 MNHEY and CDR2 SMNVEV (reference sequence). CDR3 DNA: TGTGCCAGCGGTTTAGGACAGTACAATGAGCAGTTCTTC. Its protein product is CASGLGQYNEQFF.

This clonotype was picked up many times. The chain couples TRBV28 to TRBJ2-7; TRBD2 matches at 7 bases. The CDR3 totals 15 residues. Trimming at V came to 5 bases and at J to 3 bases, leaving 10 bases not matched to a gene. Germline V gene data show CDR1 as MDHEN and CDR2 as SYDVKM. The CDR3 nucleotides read TGTGCCAGCAGTCTCCGGGGGGTGAGGGACTACGAGCAGTACTTC. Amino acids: CASSLRGVRDYEQYF.

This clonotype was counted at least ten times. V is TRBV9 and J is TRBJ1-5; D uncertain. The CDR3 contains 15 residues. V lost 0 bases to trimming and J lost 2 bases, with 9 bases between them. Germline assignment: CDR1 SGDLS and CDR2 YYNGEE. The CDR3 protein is CASSVDAQGNQPQHF. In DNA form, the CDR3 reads TGTGCCAGCAGCGTAGACGCGCAGGGCAATCAGCCCCAGCATTTT.

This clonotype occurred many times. The CDR3 loop is CASSFRASGDNEQFF. In nucleotides, the CDR3 is TGCGCCAGCAGCTTTAGGGCTAGCGGAGACAATGAGCAGTTCTTC. The chain joins TRBV5-1 to TRBJ2-1, with 7 bases matching TRBD2. The CDR3 consists of 15 residues. Germline V lookup: CDR1 SGHRS, CDR2 YFSETQ. Unmatched junction bases numbered 7, after V lost 2 bases and J lost 5 bases.

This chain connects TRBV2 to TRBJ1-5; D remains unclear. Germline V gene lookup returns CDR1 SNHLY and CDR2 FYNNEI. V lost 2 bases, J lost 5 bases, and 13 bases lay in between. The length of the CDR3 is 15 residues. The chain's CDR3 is CASSESGMLDQPQHF. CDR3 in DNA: TGTGCCAGCAGTGAAAGCGGGATGTTGGATCAGCCCCAGCATTTT.